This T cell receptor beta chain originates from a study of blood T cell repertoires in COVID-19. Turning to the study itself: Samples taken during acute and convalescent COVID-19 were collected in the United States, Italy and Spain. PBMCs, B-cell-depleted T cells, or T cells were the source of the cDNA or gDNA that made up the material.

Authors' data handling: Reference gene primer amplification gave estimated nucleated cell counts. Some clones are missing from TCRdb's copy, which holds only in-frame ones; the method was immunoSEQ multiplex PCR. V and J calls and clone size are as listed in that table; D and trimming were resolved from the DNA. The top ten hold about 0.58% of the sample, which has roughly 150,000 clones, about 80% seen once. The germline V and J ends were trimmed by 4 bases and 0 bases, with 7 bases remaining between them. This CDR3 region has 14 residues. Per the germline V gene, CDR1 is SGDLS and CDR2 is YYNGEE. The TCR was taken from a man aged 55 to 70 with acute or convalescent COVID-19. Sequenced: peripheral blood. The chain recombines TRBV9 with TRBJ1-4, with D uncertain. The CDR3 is CASSFTPTNEKLFF. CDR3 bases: TGTGCCAGCAGCTTTACTCCAACTAATGAAAAACTGTTTTTT.